This TCR beta chain was found in a study of Graves' ophthalmopathy and Graves' hyperthyroidism. The study amplified TCR beta CDR3 regions using RNA transcripts. In the first round, RT-PCR was carried out with HTBI primers, and a multiplex PCR formed the second round. TCRdb reprocessed the multiplex PCR reads with MiXCR, giving one entry per CDR3 protein. Of over a million distinct CDR3 sequences in the sample, about two fifths were seen once. In this sample, this clonotype turned up once. Trimming removed 0 bases from V and 2 bases from J, with 10 bases in between. This CDR3 region has 15 residues. Germline V gene data show CDR1 as SGHTA and CDR2 as FQGNSA.

The sample was peripheral blood or thyroid tissue (not recorded which). The chain has TRBV7-2 and TRBJ2-5; possible D gene TRBD1, 5 bases. This TCR was sampled from an adult man with Graves' hyperthyroidism. The CDR3 here is CASSLAGVLQETQYF. The DNA for the CDR3 is TGTGCCAGCAGCTTAGCAGGGGTCCTTCAAGAGACCCAGTACTTC.